The TCR beta chain under discussion was sequenced for a study of Ad26.COV2.S vaccination and SARS-CoV-2 variants. Overall study findings and caveats: Spike-specific CD8+ and CD4+ T cell responses reportedly showed substantial breadth after vaccination. There was a possibility that the TCR breadth and depth analyses underestimated total T cell responses.

V lost 9 bases to trimming and J lost 1 base; unmatched junction nucleotides: 2. Germline V gene lookup returns CDR1 LNHDA and CDR2 SQIVND (reference sequence). The CDR3 is made up of 13 amino acids. Using immunoSEQ multiplex PCR, the repertoire was profiled, and TCRdb retains in-frame clones only, with some absent. The table has hundreds of thousands of clones, roughly 84% seen once. Worth noting for this clone: Its antigen is not identified.

The treatment is: roughly 20 received Ad26.COV2.S at low or high dose, single or two shots; about five received placebo; per-sample allocation not given. Sampling occurred on day 63 after the first vaccine or placebo injection. This clonotype originated in a person between 18 and 65 years old who received the Ad26.COV2.S COVID-19 vaccine or a placebo. The sequences come from peripheral blood, collected in a trial of Ad26.COV2.S vaccine versus placebo. The chain carries TRBV19 and TRBJ1-5; TRBD1 aligns across 8 bases. CDR3 sequence (DNA): TGTGCCAGCGGGGACAGGAGCAATCAGCCCCAGCATTTT. This sequence encodes CASGDRSNQPQHF.